These T cell receptor beta chains were read from a single sample in a study of blood T cell repertoires in COVID-19. Some clones are missing from TCRdb's copy, which holds only in-frame ones; the method was immunoSEQ multiplex PCR. The sample lists fewer than 350,000 clones; around 89% were seen once. The specimen was PBMCs or T cells enriched from blood (not recorded which). These TCRs come from a woman aged 25 to 39 with acute COVID-19. CDR3s include the opening cysteine and the closing phenylalanine or tryptophan. The order of the fields is clone size, V gene, D gene, J gene, CDR3 DNA, CDR3 protein. D genes are given only for firm matches. Clone size is not always given. Where it is, it says once, few, many or a class for expanded clones.

abundance: few
v_gene: TRBV7-9
d_gene: TRBD1
j_gene: TRBJ2-7
CDR3nt: TGTGCCAGCAGCACGACAGGGAGCGAGCAGTACTTC
CDR3aa: CASSTTGSEQYF

abundance: once
v_gene: TRBV19
d_gene: TRBD1
j_gene: TRBJ2-1
CDR3nt: TGTGCCAGTAGTATTGAGGACAGGGGTTACAATGAGCAGTTCTTC
CDR3aa: CASSIEDRGYNEQFF

abundance: NA
v_gene: TRBV9
d_gene: TRBD2
j_gene: TRBJ2-7
CDR3nt: TGTGCCAGCAGCCCAACTAGCGGGGAAAGCTACGAGCAGTACTTC
CDR3aa: CASSPTSGESYEQYF

abundance: NA
v_gene: TRBV18
d_gene: TRBD1
j_gene: TRBJ2-1
CDR3nt: TGTGCCAGCTCTCCCCCCATACAGGGGGCCACTAACAATGAGCAGTTCTTC
CDR3aa: CASSPPIQGATNNEQFF

abundance: once
v_gene: TRBV4-2
d_gene: TRBD2
j_gene: TRBJ2-1
CDR3nt: TGTGCCAGCAGCCAGGGACTAGCGGGAGCCACATACAATGAGCAGTTCTTC
CDR3aa: CASSQGLAGATYNEQFF

abundance: NA
v_gene: TRBV7-2
d_gene: NA
j_gene: TRBJ2-3
CDR3nt: TGTGCCAGCAGCTTAAAGCAGGGAATAGATACGCAGTATTTT
CDR3aa: CASSLKQGIDTQYF

abundance: NA
v_gene: TRBV27
d_gene: NA
j_gene: TRBJ2-1
CDR3nt: TGTGCCAGCAGTTTACCGGGTAGCTCCTACAATGAGCAGTTCTTC
CDR3aa: CASSLPGSSYNEQFF

abundance: NA
v_gene: TRBV5-1
d_gene: NA
j_gene: TRBJ2-2
CDR3nt: TGCGCCAGCAGTCTACGAGACACCGGGGAGCTGTTTTTT
CDR3aa: CASSLRDTGELFF

abundance: NA
v_gene: TRBV5-1
d_gene: TRBD2
j_gene: TRBJ2-2
CDR3nt: TGCGCCAGCAGCTTCTCCCCGGGACTAGCGGGAGTAAGGGTCGGGGAGCTGTTTTTT
CDR3aa: CASSFSPGLAGVRVGELFF

abundance: NA
v_gene: TRBV6-1
d_gene: TRBD2
j_gene: TRBJ2-5
CDR3nt: TGTGCCAGCAGTGAAGCGCTAGCGGAAGAGACCCAGTACTTC
CDR3aa: CASSEALAEETQYF